The T cell receptor (beta chain) under discussion was sequenced for a study of TIL therapy for anti-PD-1-resistant metastatic lung cancer. Looking at the study overall: Tumor harvest preceded PD-1/PD-L1 blockade, followed by nivolumab treatment. Median patient age was around 50, ranging about 38-80 years.

Sequencing used immunoSEQ v3. Each library reached about 2 million read pairs, or about 4.5-6.5 million at deep level. Measured with immunoSEQ multiplex PCR; TCRdb has only the in-frame clones, and not every one. Of tens of thousands of clones in the sample, roughly 78% were seen once. Trimming cost V 10 bases and J 8 bases; bases outside gene matches: 4. Germline CDR1 and CDR2: LNHDA and SQIVND (reference sequence). This CDR3 spans 12 amino acids. The study's findings and limits: This highly selected cohort may not generalize to typical lung cancer patients.

On this clone: Its antigen is currently unknown.

This sample's time point: pre-treatment sample, taken before nivolumab and TIL therapy. The receptor was derived from a woman between 25 and 85 years old with non-small cell lung cancer. The chain recombines TRBV19 with TRBJ1-4; 10 bases agree with TRBD1. This specimen consisted of blood, obtained at baseline. The DNA for the CDR3 is TGTGCCATCCGGGACAGGGGAGAAAAACTGTTTTTT. Its protein is CAIRDRGEKLFF.